This TCR beta chain was identified in a study of T cells after posttransplantation cyclophosphamide. Many counts were recorded for this clone. Generated by immunoSEQ multiplex PCR, the TCRdb table keeps only in-frame clones and is missing some. The specimen gives roughly 45,000 clones without singletons; the ten biggest hold about 2.2%. This TCR was sampled from a man aged 35 to 55 in good health, CMV-negative, and a related stem cell transplant donor. The sequenced sample consisted of PBMCs.

The CDR3 nucleotides read TGTGCCAGCGGGACTAGCGGGACCTCCTACAATGAGCAGTTCTTC. This translates into CASGTSGTSYNEQFF. The chain is built from TRBV6-5 and TRBJ2-1; 13 bases match TRBD2. Germline CDR1 is MNHEY and CDR2 is SVGAGI. Trimming removed 8 bases from V and 0 bases from J; junction bases left unmatched: 1. The CDR3 is 15 amino acids.